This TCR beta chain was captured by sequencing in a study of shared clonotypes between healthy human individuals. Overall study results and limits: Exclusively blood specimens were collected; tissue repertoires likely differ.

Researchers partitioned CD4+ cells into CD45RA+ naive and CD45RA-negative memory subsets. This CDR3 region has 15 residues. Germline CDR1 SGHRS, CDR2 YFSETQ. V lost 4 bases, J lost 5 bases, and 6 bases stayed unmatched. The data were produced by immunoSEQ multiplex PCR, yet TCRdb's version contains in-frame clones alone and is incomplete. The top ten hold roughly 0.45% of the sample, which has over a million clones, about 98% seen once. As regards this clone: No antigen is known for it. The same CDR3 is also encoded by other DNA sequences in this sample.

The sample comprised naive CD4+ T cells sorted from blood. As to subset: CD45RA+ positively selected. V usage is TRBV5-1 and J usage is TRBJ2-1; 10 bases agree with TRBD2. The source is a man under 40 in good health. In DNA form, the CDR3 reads TGCGCCAGCAGCGAGCTAGCGGGAGTCGACAATGAGCAGTTCTTC. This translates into CASSELAGVDNEQFF.